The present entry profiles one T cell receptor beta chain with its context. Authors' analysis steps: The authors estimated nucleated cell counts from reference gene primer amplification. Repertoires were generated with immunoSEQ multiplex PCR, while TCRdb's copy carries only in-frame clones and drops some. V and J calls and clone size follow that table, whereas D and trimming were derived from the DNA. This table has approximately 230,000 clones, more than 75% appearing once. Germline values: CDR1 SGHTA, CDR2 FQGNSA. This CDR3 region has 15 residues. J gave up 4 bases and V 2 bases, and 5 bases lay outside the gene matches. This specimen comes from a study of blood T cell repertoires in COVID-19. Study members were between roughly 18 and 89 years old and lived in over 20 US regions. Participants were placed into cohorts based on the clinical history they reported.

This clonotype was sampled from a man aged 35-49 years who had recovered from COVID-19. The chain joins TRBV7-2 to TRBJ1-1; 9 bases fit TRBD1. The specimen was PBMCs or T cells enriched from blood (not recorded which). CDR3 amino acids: CASSLLGQGLTEAFF. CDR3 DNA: TGTGCCAGCAGCTTACTGGGACAGGGACTCACTGAAGCTTTCTTT. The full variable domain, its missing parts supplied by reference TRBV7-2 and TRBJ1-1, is GAGVSQSPSNKVTEKGKDVELRCDPISGHTALYWYRQSLGQGLEFLIYFQGNSAPDKSGLPSDRFSAERTGGSVSTLTIQRTQQEDSAVYLCASSLLGQGLTEAFFGQGTRLTVV.